Detailed here is one T cell receptor beta chain. Its antigen remains unidentified. A read error is possible here, since a much larger clone lies one base away. Molecular barcoded adaptors covering alpha/delta and beta/gamma chains were used on roughly 400 ng RNA. MiXCR, run by TCRdb on the reads, gives a single entry per CDR3 protein. This sample has about 93,000 distinct CDR3 sequences; under 25% occur once, and the top ten carry roughly 10%. This sample is part of a study of read filtering for tumor transcriptome and immune sequencing. The CDR3 has 14 residues. Germline V gene lookup returns CDR1 SGHRS and CDR2 YFSETQ. Findings and limits, study-wide: About 81.9% of IR-seq clonotypes had one read, totaling about 3.5% of reads; RNA-seq: 74.6% and 44.6%.

The TCR was taken from a donor aged 40 or over with multiple myeloma. Specimen: a population of CD138-negative cells sorted from bone marrow. The J gene is TRBJ2-4, the V gene TRBV5-1; D unclear. CDR3 nucleotides: TGCGTCAGCAGCTTGGATGGAGCCAAAAACATTCAGTACTTC. Its protein is CVSSLDGAKNIQYF.